This record covers a single T cell receptor beta chain. This entry belongs to a study of T cell changes during pregnancy in multiple sclerosis. CDR1 is SGHTA, CDR2 FQGTGA, per germline. The CDR3 extends over 16 amino acids. Germline trimming cut 3 bases from V and 0 bases from J; bases unmatched to any gene: 6. Sequencing was performed with immunoSEQ multiplex PCR; in TCRdb, only in-frame clones are kept and a portion is missing. The sample carries 25,000 to 35,000 clones, approximately 86% recorded once. The chain has TRBV7-3 and TRBJ2-5; TRBD1 agrees at 8 bases. The starting material was CD4+ T cells from peripheral blood mononuclear cells, obtained in the first trimester of pregnancy. The source of this sequence is a female donor in good health, enrolled as a control in a pregnancy study. Written as DNA, the CDR3 is TGTGCCAGCAGCTTGATGACAGGGGCAAACCAAGAGACCCAGTACTTC. It encodes CASSLMTGANQETQYF. Together with reference TRBV7-3 and TRBJ2-5, the CDR3 gives the full variable domain: GAGVSQTPSNKVTEKGKYVELRCDPISGHTALYWYRQSLGQGPEFLIYFQGTGAADDSGLPNDRFFAVRPEGSVSTLKIQRTERGDSAVYLCASSLMTGANQETQYFGPGTRLLVL.